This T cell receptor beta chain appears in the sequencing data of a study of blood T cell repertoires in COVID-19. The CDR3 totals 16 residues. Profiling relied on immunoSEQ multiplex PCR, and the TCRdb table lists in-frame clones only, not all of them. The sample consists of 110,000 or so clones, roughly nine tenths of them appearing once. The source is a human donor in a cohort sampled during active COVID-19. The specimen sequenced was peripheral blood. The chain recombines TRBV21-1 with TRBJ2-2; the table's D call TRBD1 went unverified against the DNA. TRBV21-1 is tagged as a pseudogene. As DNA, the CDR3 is TGTGCCGGCGCCACAGGGCAGGCATCGAACACCGGGGAGCTGTTTTTT. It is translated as CAGATGQASNTGELFF.